The TCR beta chain described here comes from a study of OX40 agonist ivuxolimab in advanced cancers. Turning to the study itself: Patients received ivuxolimab, an intravenous treatment, every 2 weeks at 0.01 to 10 mg/kg. Allowance was made for prior anti-PD-1, anti-PD-L1 or anti-CTLA-4 therapy, and 35% to 40% had some. Study-wide findings and caveats: In CD8+ T cells, expanded clones were on average more numerous than in CD4+.

The CDR3 extends over 16 amino acids. Germline V gene lookup returns CDR1 MGHDK and CDR2 SYGVNS. As concerns this clone: Its antigen is not identified.

The method was immunoSEQ multiplex PCR; TCRdb's version includes in-frame clones alone and lacks a portion of them. The sample shows 60,000 to 65,000 clones, about 82% of them seen only once. V usage is TRBV25-1 and J usage is TRBJ2-5; D unresolved. The DNA end lines up better with TRBJ2-7; the J call may be wrong. The source of this sequence is an adult with an advanced solid tumor such as melanoma, head and neck, liver or kidney cancer. Sequences were derived from CD4+ or CD8+ T cells sorted from blood, sampled in a trial of the OX40 agonist ivuxolimab. CDR3 in amino acids: CASSPSHSRGSHEQYF. As DNA, the CDR3 is TGTGCCAGCAGTCCTAGTCACAGTCGCGGATCCCACGAGCAGTACTTC.